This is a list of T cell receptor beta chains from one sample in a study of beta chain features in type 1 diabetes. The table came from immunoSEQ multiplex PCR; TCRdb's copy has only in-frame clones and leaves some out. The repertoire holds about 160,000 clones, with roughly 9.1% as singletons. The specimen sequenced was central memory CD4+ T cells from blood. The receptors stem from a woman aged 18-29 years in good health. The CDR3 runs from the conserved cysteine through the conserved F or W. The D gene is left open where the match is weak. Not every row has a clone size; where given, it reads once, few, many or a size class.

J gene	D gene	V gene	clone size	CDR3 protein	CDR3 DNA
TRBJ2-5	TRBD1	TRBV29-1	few	CSVEGRRGLETQYF	TGCAGCGTTGAAGGGCGCAGGGGGCTAGAGACCCAGTACTTC
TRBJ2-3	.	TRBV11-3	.	CASSLEGASDTQYF	TGTGCCAGCAGCTTAGAAGGGGCCTCAGATACGCAGTATTTT
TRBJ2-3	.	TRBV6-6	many	CASSSRDTGTDTQYF	TGTGCCAGCAGTTCCCGGGACACGGGCACAGATACGCAGTATTTT
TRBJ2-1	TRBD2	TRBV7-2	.	CASRTGTTTYNEQFF	TGTGCCAGCAGGACCGGGACTACAACCTACAATGAGCAGTTCTTC
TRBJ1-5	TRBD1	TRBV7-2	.	CASSPGTADYQPQHF	TGTGCCAGCAGCCCCGGGACAGCAGATTATCAGCCCCAGCATTTT
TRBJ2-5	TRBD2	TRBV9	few	CASSVARLAGETQYF	TGTGCCAGCAGCGTAGCCCGACTAGCGGGAGAGACCCAGTACTTC
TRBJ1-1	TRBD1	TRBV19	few	CASSMGTGTGGWNTEAFF	TGTGCCAGTAGTATGGGAACCGGGACAGGGGGTTGGAACACTGAAGCTTTCTTT
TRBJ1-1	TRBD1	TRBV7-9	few	CASSFTQGASGGTEAFF	TGTGCCAGCAGCTTTACACAGGGGGCATCTGGGGGCACTGAAGCTTTCTTT
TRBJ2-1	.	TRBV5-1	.	CASSPPLANEQFF	TGCGCCAGCAGCCCCCCCTTAGCCAATGAGCAGTTCTTC
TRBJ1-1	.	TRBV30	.	CAWSREYNTEAFF	TGTGCCTGGAGTCGGGAGTACAACACTGAAGCTTTCTTT
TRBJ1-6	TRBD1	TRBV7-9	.	CASSPWTGGDNSPLHF	TGTGCCAGCAGCCCATGGACAGGGGGCGACAATTCACCCCTCCACTTT
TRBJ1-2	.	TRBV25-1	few	CASSEFETSYTF	TGTGCCAGCAGTGAATTTGAGACTAGCTACACCTTC
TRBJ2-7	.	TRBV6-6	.	CASSYHYEQYF	TGTGCCAGCAGTTATCACTACGAGCAGTACTTC
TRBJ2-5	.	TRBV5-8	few	CASSLASTPETQYF	TGTGCCAGCAGCTTGGCATCTACCCCAGAGACCCAGTACTTC
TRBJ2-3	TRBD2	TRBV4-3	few	CASSQSGGRTSTDTQYF	TGCGCCAGCAGCCAGTCGGGGGGACGCACTAGCACAGATACGCAGTATTTT
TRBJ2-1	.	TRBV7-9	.	CASSLARGLGSYNEQFF	TGTGCCAGCAGCTTAGCGCGAGGGTTAGGTTCCTACAATGAGCAGTTCTTC
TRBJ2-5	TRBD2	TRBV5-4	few	CASSLKVLAGAGETQYF	TGTGCCAGCAGCTTGAAGGTGCTAGCGGGGGCGGGGGAGACCCAGTACTTC
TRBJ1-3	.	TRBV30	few	CAWTEFSGNTIYF	TGTGCCTGGACAGAATTCTCTGGAAACACCATATATTTT
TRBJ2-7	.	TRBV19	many	CASSMSDRLGEQYF	TGTGCCAGTAGTATGAGCGACAGGTTGGGTGAGCAGTACTTC
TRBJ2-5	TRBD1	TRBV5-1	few	CASDKGARGETQYF	TGCGCCAGCGATAAGGGGGCAAGAGGAGAGACCCAGTACTTC
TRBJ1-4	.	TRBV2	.	CASTRSQATNEKLFF	TGTGCCAGCACTAGGTCACAAGCAACTAATGAAAAACTGTTTTTT
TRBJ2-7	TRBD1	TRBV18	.	CASSTSGGGEQYF	TGTGCCAGCTCAACTTCAGGGGGCGGGGAGCAGTACTTC
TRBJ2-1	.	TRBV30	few	CACNNRRSYNEQFF	TGTGCCTGCAACAACAGGCGCTCCTACAATGAGCAGTTCTTC
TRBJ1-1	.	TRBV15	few	CATSRDRGYEAFF	TGTGCCACCAGCAGAGATCGAGGGTATGAAGCTTTCTTT